These 3 T cell receptor beta chains share one sample of origin, sequenced in a study of CD4 T cells in relation to SARS-CoV-2 and coronaviruses. The unexposed donors gave CD4+ T cells in 2011-2018, prior to COVID-19. The cells were cultured for less than twelve days before CD4+ T cells were isolated. Clones were read by immunoSEQ multiplex PCR, and TCRdb kept only the in-frame ones, dropping some. This table holds 20,000 to 25,000 clones, 76% found once. Their antigen targets remain unknown. The sequenced sample consisted of CD4+ T cells from PBMCs, cultured in vitro. The receptors originated from a human donor in good health.

In its sample, this clone was seen once. J is TRBJ1-2 and V is TRBV5-1; D might be TRBD1 (5 bases). CDR3 length equals 15 residues. The V end was cut by 0 bases, the J end by 4 bases, with 13 bases between. The germline V gene encodes CDR1 SGHRS and CDR2 YFSETQ. The CDR3 nucleotides are TGCGCCAGCAGCTTGGGGGACGGTGGAACCTATGGCTACACCTTC. Residues: CASSLGDGGTYGYTF.

This rearrangement joins TRBV27 to TRBJ1-2; 9 bases fit TRBD1. The CDR3 runs to 13 residues. The V gene end was trimmed by 6 bases and the J gene end by 6 bases; junction bases not matched to a gene: 5. Germline V gene data show CDR1 as MNHEY and CDR2 as SMNVEV (reference sequence). DNA for the CDR3: TGTGCCAGCAGAACAGGGGGCGCTCATGGCTACACCTTC. Translating gives CASRTGGAHGYTF.

This rearrangement joins TRBV18 to TRBJ1-5, with 7 bases identical to TRBD1. After removal of 3 bases from V and 4 bases from J, the junction contained 3 bases not matched to a gene. Germline loops: CDR1 KGHSH, CDR2 LQKENI. The CDR3 length is 14 residues. The CDR3 here is CASSPDRENQPQHF. In DNA, the CDR3 is TGTGCCAGCTCACCCGACAGGGAGAATCAGCCCCAGCATTTT.